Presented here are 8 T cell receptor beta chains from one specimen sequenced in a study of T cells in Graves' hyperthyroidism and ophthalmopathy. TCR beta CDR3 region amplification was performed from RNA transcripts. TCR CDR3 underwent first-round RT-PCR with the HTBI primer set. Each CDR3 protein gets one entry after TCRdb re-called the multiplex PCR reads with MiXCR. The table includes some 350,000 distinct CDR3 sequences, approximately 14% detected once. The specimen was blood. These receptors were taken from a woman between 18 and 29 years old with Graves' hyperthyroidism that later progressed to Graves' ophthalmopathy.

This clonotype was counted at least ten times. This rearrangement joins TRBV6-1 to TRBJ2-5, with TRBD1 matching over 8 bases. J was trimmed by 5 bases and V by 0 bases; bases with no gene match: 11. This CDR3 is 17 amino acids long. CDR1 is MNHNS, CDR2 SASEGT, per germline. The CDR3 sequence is CASSEAQGWTGWETQYF. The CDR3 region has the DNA TGTGCCAGCAGTGAAGCACAGGGCTGGACAGGGTGGGAGACCCAGTACTTC.

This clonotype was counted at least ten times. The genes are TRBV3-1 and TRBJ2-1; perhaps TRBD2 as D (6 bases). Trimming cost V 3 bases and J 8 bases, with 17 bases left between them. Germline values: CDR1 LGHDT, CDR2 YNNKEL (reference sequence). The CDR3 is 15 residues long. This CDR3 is CASSQGRGPGYEQFF. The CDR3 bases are TGTGCCAGCAGCCAGGGGCGGGGCCCTGGGTATGAGCAGTTCTTC.

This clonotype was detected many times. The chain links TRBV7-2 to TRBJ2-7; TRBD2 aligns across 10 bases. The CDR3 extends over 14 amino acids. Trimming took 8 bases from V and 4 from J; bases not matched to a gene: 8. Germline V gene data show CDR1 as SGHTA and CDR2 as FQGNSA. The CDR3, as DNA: TGTGCCAGCTCTGCTCTAGCGGGAGTATACGAGCAGTACTTC. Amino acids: CASSALAGVYEQYF.

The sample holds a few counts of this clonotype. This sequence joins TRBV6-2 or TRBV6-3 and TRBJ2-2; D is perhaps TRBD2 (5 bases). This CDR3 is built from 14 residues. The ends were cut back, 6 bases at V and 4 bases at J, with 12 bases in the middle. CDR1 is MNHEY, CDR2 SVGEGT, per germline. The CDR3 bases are TGTGCCAGCAGCTCTACTAGGGCCACCGGGGAGCTGTTTTTT. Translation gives CASSSTRATGELFF.

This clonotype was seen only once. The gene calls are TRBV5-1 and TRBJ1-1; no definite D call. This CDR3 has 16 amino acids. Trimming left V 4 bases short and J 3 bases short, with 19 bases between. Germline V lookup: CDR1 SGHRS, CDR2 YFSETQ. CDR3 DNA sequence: TGCGCCAGCAGCCCTTCAGTGGGAGGGTGGGACACTGAAGCTTTCTTT. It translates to CASSPSVGGWDTEAFF.

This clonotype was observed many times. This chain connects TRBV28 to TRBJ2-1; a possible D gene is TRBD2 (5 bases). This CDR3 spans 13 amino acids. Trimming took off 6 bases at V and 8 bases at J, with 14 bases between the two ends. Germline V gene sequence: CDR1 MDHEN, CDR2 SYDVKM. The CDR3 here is CASRGGSADEQFF. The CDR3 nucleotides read TGTGCCAGCAGGGGTGGGAGCGCGGATGAGCAGTTCTTC.

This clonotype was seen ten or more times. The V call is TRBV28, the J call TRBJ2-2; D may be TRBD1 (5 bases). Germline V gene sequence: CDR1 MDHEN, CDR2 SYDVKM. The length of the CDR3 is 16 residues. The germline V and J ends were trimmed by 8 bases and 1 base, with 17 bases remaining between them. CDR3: CASAVVPGQNTGELFF. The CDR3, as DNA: TGTGCCAGCGCAGTTGTCCCCGGACAGAACACCGGGGAGCTGTTTTTT.

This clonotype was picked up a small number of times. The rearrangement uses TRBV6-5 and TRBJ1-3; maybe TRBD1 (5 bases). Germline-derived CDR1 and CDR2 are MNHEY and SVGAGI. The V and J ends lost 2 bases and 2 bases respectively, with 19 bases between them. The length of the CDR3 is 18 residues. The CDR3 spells CASSYPEGQAMTGNTIYF. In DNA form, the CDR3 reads TGTGCCAGCAGTTACCCAGAGGGGCAGGCAATGACTGGAAACACCATATATTTT.